These 11 T cell receptor beta chains came from one sample sequenced in a study of Ad26.COV2.S vaccination and SARS-CoV-2 variants. Sequenced by immunoSEQ multiplex PCR; TCRdb stores in-frame clones only, minus some. The sample carries around 250,000 clones, about 83% recorded once. Specified treatment: approximately 18 received Ad26.COV2.S at low or high dose, single or two shots; roughly five received placebo; per-sample allocation not given. Sampling was performed 63 days after the first vaccine or placebo injection. This specimen was peripheral blood, taken in a trial of Ad26.COV2.S vaccine versus placebo. All receptors come from a person between 18 and 60 years old who received the Ad26.COV2.S COVID-19 vaccine or a placebo.

The V gene is TRBV3-1 (or the pseudogene TRBV3-2), the J gene TRBJ2-1, with TRBD2 matching 11 bases. V shed 6 bases, J shed 4 bases, and the junction held 5 bases outside the gene matches. The germline gives CDR1 LGHDT, CDR2 YNNKEL (reference sequence). CDR3 size: 15 residues. CDR3 loop: CASSLAGGSYNEQFF. CDR3 bases: TGTGCCAGCAGTCTAGCGGGAGGTTCGTACAATGAGCAGTTCTTC.

The chain links TRBV3-1 (or the pseudogene TRBV3-2) to TRBJ1-5, with unresolved D. The V gene's germline CDR1 is LGHDT and CDR2 YNNKEL (reference sequence). The CDR3 is 13 residues long. V was trimmed by 1 base and J by 2 bases, leaving 3 bases between them. In nucleotides, the CDR3 is TGTGCCAGCAGCCAAGGGGGCAATCAGCCCCAGCATTTT. Protein sequence: CASSQGGNQPQHF.

This chain links TRBV27 with TRBJ2-1, with 9 nucleotides matching TRBD1. This CDR3 has 20 residues. In germline, CDR1 is MNHEY, CDR2 SMNVEV (reference sequence). The trim removed 7 bases at V and 10 bases at J, leaving 29 bases unmatched. The CDR3, as DNA: TGTGCCAGCACCGGACCCGGGACAGGGCTAACTTTTTGGGGCGGATCGGAGCAGTTCTTC. Its protein product is CASTGPGTGLTFWGGSEQFF.

The V call is TRBV29-1, the J call TRBJ2-1; TRBD2 matches at 9 bases. J lost 9 bases, V lost 2 bases, and 11 bases had no gene match. This CDR3 is built from 15 residues. Germline V gene data show CDR1 as SQVTM and CDR2 as ANQGSEA. DNA for the CDR3: TGCAGCGTTGAATCGGATAGCGGGAGAGCTGTTGAGCAGTTCTTC. Its translation: CSVESDSGRAVEQFF.

This clone was seen a handful of times. The chain joins TRBV7-2 to TRBJ1-5, with no clear D. Trimming removed 4 bases from V and 5 bases from J, with 9 bases in between. The CDR3 contains 13 residues. Per the germline V gene, CDR1 is SGHTA and CDR2 is FQGNSA. In nucleotides, the CDR3 is TGTGCCAGCAGCTCCCATCAGGATCAGCCCCAGCATTTT. Its protein is CASSSHQDQPQHF.

This sequence joins TRBV2 and TRBJ1-5; the match to TRBD1 covers 8 bases. Per germline, CDR1 SNHLY and CDR2 FYNNEI. The ends lost 5 bases at V and 0 bases at J; junction bases unmatched: 3. This CDR3 spans 15 amino acids. This CDR3 reads CASSRDRGSNQPQHF. CDR3 DNA sequence: TGTGCCAGCAGTAGAGACAGGGGTAGCAATCAGCCCCAGCATTTT. Looking up the rest from reference TRBV2 and TRBJ1-5 gives the full variable domain: EPEVTQTPSHQVTQMGQEVILRCVPISNHLYFYWYRQILGQKVEFLVSFYNNEISEKSEIFDDQFSVERPDGSNFTLKIRSTKLEDSAMYFCASSRDRGSNQPQHFGDGTRLSIL.

This rearrangement joins TRBV12-5 to TRBJ1-6; 7 positions agree with TRBD1. J lost 9 bases, V lost 3 bases, and 11 bases had no gene match. The CDR3 runs to 16 residues. The germline V gene encodes CDR1 LGHNT and CDR2 FRNRAP. In DNA form, the CDR3 reads TGTGCTAGTGGTTTAGGAGGGGGCGCGCAGGGTTCACCCCTCCACTTT. Its protein is CASGLGGGAQGSPLHF.

The chain employs TRBV19 and TRBJ1-4; the D is unclear. With 5 bases removed from V and 0 bases from J, the gap between germline ends came to 10 bases. Germline V gene sequence: CDR1 LNHDA, CDR2 SQIVND (reference sequence). CDR3 length: 15 amino acids. The CDR3: CASSPALATNEKLFF. The CDR3 DNA follows: TGTGCCAGTAGTCCAGCCCTAGCAACTAATGAAAAACTGTTTTTT. Full variable domain (rest looked up from reference TRBV19 and TRBJ1-4): DGGITQSPKYLFRKEGQNVTLSCEQNLNHDAMYWYRQDPGQGLRLIYYSQIVNDFQKGDIAEGYSVSREKKESFPLTVTSAQKNPTAFYLCASSPALATNEKLFFGSGTQLSVL.

The chain links TRBV19 to TRBJ2-7; D unresolved. Germline V CDR1 and CDR2: LNHDA, SQIVND (reference sequence). The CDR3 is 14 amino acids. V was trimmed by 3 bases and J by 0 bases, leaving 9 bases between them. Here the CDR3 reads CASSITYSSYEQYV. DNA of the CDR3: TGTGCCAGTAGTATCACGTATAGCTCCTACGAGCAGTACGTC.

This chain uses TRBV5-6 with TRBJ1-1, with D perhaps matching TRBD1 (6 bases). Germline CDR1 SGHDT, CDR2 YYEEEE. V lost 4 bases, J lost 10 bases, and 11 bases lay in between. The CDR3 has 11 residues. The DNA of the CDR3 is TGTGCCAGCAGCATGGGACAAAGAGCTTTCTTT. Its translation: CASSMGQRAFF. Full variable domain (remainder filled in from reference TRBV5-6 and TRBJ1-1): DAGVTQSPTHLIKTRGQQVTLRCSPKSGHDTVSWYQQALGQGPQFIFQYYEEEERQRGNFPDRFSGHQFPNYSSELNVNALLLGDSALYLCASSMGQRAFFGQGTRLTVV.

The V call is TRBV29-1, the J call TRBJ2-3; 9 bases line up with TRBD2. Germline CDR1 reads SQVTM; CDR2 reads ANQGSEA. This CDR3 contains 15 residues. Trimming at V came to 4 bases and at J to 3 bases, leaving 8 bases not matched to a gene. CDR3 bases: TGCAGCGTTGGAACCGGGACTAGCCGTACAGATACGCAGTATTTT. Encoded protein: CSVGTGTSRTDTQYF.